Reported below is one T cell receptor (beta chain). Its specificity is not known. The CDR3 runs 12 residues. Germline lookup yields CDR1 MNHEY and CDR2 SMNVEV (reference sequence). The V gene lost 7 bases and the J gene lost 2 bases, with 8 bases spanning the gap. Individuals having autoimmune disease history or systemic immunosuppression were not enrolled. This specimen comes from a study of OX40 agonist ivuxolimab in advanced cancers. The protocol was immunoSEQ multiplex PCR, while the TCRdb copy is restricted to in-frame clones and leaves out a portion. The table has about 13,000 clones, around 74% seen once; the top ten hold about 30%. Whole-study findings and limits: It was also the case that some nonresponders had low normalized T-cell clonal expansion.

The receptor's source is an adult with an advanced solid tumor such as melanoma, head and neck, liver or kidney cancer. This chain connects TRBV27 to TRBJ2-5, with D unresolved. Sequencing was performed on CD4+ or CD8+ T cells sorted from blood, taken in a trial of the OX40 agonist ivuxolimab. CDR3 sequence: CASMGDQETQYF. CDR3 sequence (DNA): TGTGCCAGCATGGGTGATCAAGAGACCCAGTACTTC.